This T cell receptor (beta chain) was retrieved from a study of blood T cell repertoires in COVID-19. Germline lookup yields CDR1 MNHEY and CDR2 SVGAGI. Trimming pared 5 bases from V and 4 bases from J, leaving 15 bases between. The CDR3 is 14 amino acids. Sequencing was performed with immunoSEQ multiplex PCR; in TCRdb, only in-frame clones are kept and a portion is missing. Among 55,000 to 70,000 clones, around nine tenths were seen once, and the ten largest hold around 10%. The chain has TRBV6-5 and TRBJ2-7; the D gene is possibly TRBD2 (7 bases). The sample taken for sequencing was PBMCs or T cells enriched from blood (not recorded which). This clonotype was sampled from a middle-aged woman who had recovered from COVID-19. Here the CDR3 reads CASSLRGGKYEQYF. CDR3 DNA: TGTGCCAGCAGTCTTAGGGGGGGAAAGTACGAGCAGTACTTC.